This T cell receptor (beta chain) was identified in a study of blood T cells in healthy people across ages. Donation came from healthy Caucasian individuals in Russia who were aged 6 to 90. CDR1 is SGHDN and CDR2 is FVKESK in the germline V gene. With 3 bases removed from V and 4 bases from J, the gap between germline ends came to 10 bases. The CDR3 totals 13 residues. The second PCR ran about 6 to 11 cycles with a sample-barcoded 5' primer and J-beta primers. Via MiXCR, TCRdb re-called the 5' RACE reads, giving one row per CDR3 protein. The sample yields hundreds of thousands of distinct CDR3 sequences, roughly 49% seen once. This clonotype turned up a few times.

The sequenced sample consisted of blood. The sequence was collected from a woman in her sixties or seventies in good health. This chain connects TRBV14 to TRBJ2-7; no clear D. The CDR3 protein is CASSQSSGYEQYF. CDR3 DNA sequence: TGTGCCAGCAGCCAGTCGTCGGGTTACGAGCAGTACTTC.